This T cell receptor beta chain originates from a study of PD-L1 blockade in urothelial cancer. Study details: Of some 29 patients, around 26 were males with bladder-origin urothelial cancer.

Germline lookup yields CDR1 LGHNA and CDR2 YSLEER. The V and J ends lost 1 base and 10 bases respectively, with 13 bases between them. The length of the CDR3 is 13 residues. Specified time point: pretreatment peripheral blood. This table comes from immunoSEQ multiplex PCR, and its TCRdb copy is limited to in-frame clones, with some not included. The table has under 95,000 clones, 84% seen once. The sequence came from a woman in her 70s with urothelial cancer. The sequenced sample was PBMCs, obtained around atezolizumab (anti-PD-L1) treatment. The V and J genes are TRBV4-3 and TRBJ1-1, with D uncertain. The DNA for the CDR3 is TGCGCCAGCAGCCAAGCCGCTGGCACCAGAGCTTTCTTT. Protein product: CASSQAAGTRAFF.